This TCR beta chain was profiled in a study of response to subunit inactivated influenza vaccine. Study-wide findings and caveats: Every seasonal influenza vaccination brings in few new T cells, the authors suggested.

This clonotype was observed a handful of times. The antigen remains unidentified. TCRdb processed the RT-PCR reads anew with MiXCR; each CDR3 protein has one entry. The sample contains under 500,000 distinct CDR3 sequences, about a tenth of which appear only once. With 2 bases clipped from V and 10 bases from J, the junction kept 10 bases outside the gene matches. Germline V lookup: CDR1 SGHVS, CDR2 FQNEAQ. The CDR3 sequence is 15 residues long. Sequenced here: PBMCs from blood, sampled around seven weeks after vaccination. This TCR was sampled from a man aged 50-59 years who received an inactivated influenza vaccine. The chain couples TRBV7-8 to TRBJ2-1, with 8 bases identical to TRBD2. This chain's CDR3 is CASSLYTSGTSEQFF. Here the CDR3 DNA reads TGTGCCAGCAGCTTATACACTAGCGGAACCTCGGAGCAGTTCTTC. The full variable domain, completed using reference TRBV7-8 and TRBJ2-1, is GAGVSQSPRYKVAKRGQDVALRCDPISGHVSLFWYQQALGQGPEFLTYFQNEAQLDKSGLPSDRFFAERPEGSVSTLKIQRTQQEDSAVYLCASSLYTSGTSEQFFGPGTRLTVL.